This entry concerns a single T cell receptor (beta chain). Its target is unknown. CDR3 length: 16 amino acids. V lost 7 bases, J lost 4 bases, and 11 bases stayed unmatched. CDR1 and CDR2 (germline): MNHEY, SVGEGT. The source material, RNA transcripts, was used to amplify TCR beta CDR3 regions. The study used the HTBI primer set for a first-round RT-PCR of the TCR CDR3. TCRdb re-called the multiplex PCR reads through MiXCR, storing one row per CDR3 protein. The table lists hundreds of thousands of distinct CDR3 sequences, about 15% of them singletons. The sample belongs to a study of T cells in Graves' hyperthyroidism and ophthalmopathy. On the study more broadly: The blood sample was taken at first diagnosis, before treatment began. Study-wide points: Median prediction lead before ophthalmopathy onset was 6.5 months with the model. Separation of ophthalmopathy from stable hyperthyroidism was achieved by a 13 V-J model. Most thyroid clonotypes expanded above 0.001 were also detected in blood.

This chain uses TRBV6-2 or TRBV6-3 with TRBJ2-5, with 11 bases fitting TRBD2. The receptor was isolated from a woman aged 18-29 years with Graves' hyperthyroidism. Input material: blood. The CDR3 DNA reads TGTGCCAGCAATCCACTAGCGGGAGAGTTTGGAGAGACCCAGTACTTC. Translation: CASNPLAGEFGETQYF.